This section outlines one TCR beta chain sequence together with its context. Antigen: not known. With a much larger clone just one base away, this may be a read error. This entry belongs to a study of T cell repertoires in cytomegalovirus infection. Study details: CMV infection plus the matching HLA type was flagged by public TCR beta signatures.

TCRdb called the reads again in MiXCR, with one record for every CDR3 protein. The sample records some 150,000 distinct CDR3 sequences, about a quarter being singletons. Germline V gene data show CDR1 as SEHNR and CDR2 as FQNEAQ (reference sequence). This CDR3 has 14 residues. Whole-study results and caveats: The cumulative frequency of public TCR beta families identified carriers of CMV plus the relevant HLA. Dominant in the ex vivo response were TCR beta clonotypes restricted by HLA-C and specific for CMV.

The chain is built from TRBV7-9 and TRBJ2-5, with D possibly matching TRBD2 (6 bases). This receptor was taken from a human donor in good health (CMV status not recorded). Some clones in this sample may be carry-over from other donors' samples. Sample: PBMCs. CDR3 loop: CASVPPGLQETRYF. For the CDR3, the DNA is TGTGCCAGTGTTCCTCCGGGACTCCAAGAGACCCGGTACTTC.